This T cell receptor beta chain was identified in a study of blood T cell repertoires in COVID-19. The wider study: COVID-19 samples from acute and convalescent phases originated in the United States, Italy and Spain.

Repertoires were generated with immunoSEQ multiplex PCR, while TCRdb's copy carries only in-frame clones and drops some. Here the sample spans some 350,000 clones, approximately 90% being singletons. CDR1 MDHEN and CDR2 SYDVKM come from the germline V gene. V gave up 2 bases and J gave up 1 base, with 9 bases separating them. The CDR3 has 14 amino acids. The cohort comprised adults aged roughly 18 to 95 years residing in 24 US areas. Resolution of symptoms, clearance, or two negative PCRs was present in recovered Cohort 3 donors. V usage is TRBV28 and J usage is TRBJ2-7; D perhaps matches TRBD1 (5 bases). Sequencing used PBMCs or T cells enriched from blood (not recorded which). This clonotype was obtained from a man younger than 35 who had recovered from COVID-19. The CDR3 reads CASSLPGQSYEQYF. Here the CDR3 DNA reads TGTGCCAGCAGTTTACCTGGACAATCCTACGAGCAGTACTTC.